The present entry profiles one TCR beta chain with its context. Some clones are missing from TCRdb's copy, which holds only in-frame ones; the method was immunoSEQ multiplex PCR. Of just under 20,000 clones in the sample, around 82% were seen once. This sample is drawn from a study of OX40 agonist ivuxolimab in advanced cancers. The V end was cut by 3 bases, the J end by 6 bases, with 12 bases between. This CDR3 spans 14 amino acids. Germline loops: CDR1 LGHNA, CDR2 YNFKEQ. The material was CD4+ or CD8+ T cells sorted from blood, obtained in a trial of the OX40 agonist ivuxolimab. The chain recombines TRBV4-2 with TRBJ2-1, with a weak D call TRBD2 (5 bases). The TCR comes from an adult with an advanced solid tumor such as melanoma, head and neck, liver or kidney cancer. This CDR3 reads CASSHLGEGNEQFF. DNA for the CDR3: TGTGCCAGCAGCCATCTAGGCGAGGGCAATGAGCAGTTCTTC.